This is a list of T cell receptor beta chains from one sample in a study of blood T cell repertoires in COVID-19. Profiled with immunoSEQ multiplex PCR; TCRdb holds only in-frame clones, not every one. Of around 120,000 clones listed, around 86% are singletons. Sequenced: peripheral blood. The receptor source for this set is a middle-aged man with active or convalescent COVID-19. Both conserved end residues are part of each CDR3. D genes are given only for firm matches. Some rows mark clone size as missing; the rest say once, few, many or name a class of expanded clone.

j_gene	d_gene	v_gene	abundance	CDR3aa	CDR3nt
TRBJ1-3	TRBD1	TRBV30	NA	CAWSSGQAIYF	TGTGCCTGGAGCAGTGGACAGGCCATATATTTT
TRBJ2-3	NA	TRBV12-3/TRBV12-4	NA	CASSSRQMDTQYF	TGTGCCAGCAGTTCTCGACAGATGGATACGCAGTATTTT
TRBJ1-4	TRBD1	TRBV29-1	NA	CSVRGRQGNEKLFF	TGCAGCGTGAGGGGCAGACAGGGGAATGAAAAACTGTTTTTT
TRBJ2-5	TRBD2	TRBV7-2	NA	CASSLALAGGQETQYF	TGTGCCAGCAGCTTAGCGCTGGCGGGGGGGCAAGAGACCCAGTACTTC
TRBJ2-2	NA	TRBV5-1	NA	CASSAYRDVGELFF	TGCGCCAGCAGCGCCTACAGGGATGTCGGGGAGCTGTTTTTT
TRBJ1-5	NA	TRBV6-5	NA	CASSYPEGNQPQHF	TGTGCCAGCAGTTACCCGGAGGGCAATCAGCCCCAGCATTTT
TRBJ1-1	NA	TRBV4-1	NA	CASSQVDLGFLAPEAFF	TGCGCCAGCAGCCAAGTTGATTTAGGTTTCCTAGCCCCTGAAGCTTTCTTT
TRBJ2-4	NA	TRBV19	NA	CASSGTDLAKNIQYF	TGTGCCAGTAGTGGTACTGACTTAGCCAAAAACATTCAGTACTTC
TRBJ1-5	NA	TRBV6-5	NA	CASKPTGIGNQPQHF	TGTGCCAGCAAGCCCACAGGGATTGGCAATCAGCCCCAGCATTTT
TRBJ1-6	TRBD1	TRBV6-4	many	CASSDQGENSPLHF	TGTGCCAGCAGTGACCAGGGGGAGAATTCACCCCTCCACTTT
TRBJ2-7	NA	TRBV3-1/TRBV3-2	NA	CASSFNYEQYF	TGTGCCAGCAGCTTCAACTACGAGCAGTACTTC
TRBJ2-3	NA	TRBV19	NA	CASSIDTTEVDTQYF	TGTGCCAGTAGTATAGACACTACCGAGGTGGATACGCAGTATTTT
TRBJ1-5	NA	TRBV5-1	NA	CASSLEGAQRQPQHF	TGCGCCAGCAGCTTGGAAGGGGCGCAGCGTCAGCCCCAGCATTTT
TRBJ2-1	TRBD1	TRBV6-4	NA	CASSEDRAYTYNEQFF	TGTGCCAGCAGTGAGGACAGGGCCTACACCTACAATGAGCAGTTCTTC
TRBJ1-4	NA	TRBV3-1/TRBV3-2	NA	CASSHEDSATNEKLFF	TGTGCCAGCAGCCACGAGGACTCAGCAACTAATGAAAAACTGTTTTTT
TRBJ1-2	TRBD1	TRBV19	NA	CASSASDRVHGYTF	TGTGCCAGTAGTGCCTCCGACAGGGTCCATGGCTACACCTTC
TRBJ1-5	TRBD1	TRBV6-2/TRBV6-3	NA	CASSYSNPGQGRGGQHF	TGTGCCAGCAGTTACTCAAATCCGGGACAGGGACGAGGGGGACAGCATTTT
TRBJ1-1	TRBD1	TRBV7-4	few	CASSLGVGDRGTNTEAFF	TGTGCCAGCAGCTTAGGCGTGGGGGACAGGGGAACGAACACTGAAGCTTTCTTT
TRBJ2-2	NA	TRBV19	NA	CASSIGRGKAGELFF	TGTGCCAGTAGTATTGGCAGGGGTAAGGCCGGGGAGCTGTTTTTT
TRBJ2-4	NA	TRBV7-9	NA	CASSPTGQAKNIQYF	TGTGCCAGCAGTCCGACAGGTCAAGCCAAAAACATTCAGTACTTC
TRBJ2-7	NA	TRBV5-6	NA	CASREEWRDYEQYF	TGTGCCAGCCGCGAGGAATGGCGGGACTACGAGCAGTACTTC
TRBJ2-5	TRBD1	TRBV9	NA	CASSTGQREETQYF	TGTGCCAGCAGCACGGGACAGCGAGAGGAGACCCAGTACTTC
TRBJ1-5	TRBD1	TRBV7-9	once	CASSATTGDNQPQHF	TGTGCCAGCAGCGCCACGACAGGGGACAATCAGCCCCAGCATTTT
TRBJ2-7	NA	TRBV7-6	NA	CASSRLGEQYF	TGTGCCAGCAGCCGCCTCGGCGAGCAGTACTTC
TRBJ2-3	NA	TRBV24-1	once	CANAGLLTDTQYF	TGTGCCAACGCGGGCCTCCTCACAGATACGCAGTATTTT
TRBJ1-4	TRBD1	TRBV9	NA	CASSKDRGGEKLFF	TGTGCCAGCAGCAAGGACAGGGGCGGCGAAAAACTGTTTTTT
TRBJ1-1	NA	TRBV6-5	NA	CASRVLQGNTEAFF	TGTGCCAGCAGGGTTCTACAGGGCAACACTGAAGCTTTCTTT